This T cell receptor beta chain is from a study of T cell responses to AZD1222 COVID-19 vaccine. General study findings and limits: Dominant CD4 TCR responses targeted spike regions 160-218 and 743-854. Seropositive AZD1222 recipients at baseline numbered only 6 or 7. Scientists sampled the repertoires only once the peak T cell response had passed.

Concerning this clone: Its specificity is not known.

Some clones are missing from TCRdb's copy, which holds only in-frame ones; the method was immunoSEQ multiplex PCR. Here the sample spans just under 55,000 clones, roughly nine tenths being singletons. Germline CDR1 reads SGHRS; CDR2 reads YFSETQ. The CDR3 runs 15 residues. The V gene end was trimmed by 4 bases and the J gene end by 6 bases; junction bases not matched to a gene: 10. This chain joins TRBV5-1 and TRBJ2-1; 7 bases fit TRBD1. This receptor was taken from an adult in good health. The starting material was peripheral blood, obtained on day 0 of AZD1222 vaccination. The chain's CDR3 is CASSPRDSMRNEQFF. DNA of the CDR3: TGCGCCAGCAGCCCGAGGGACAGCATGCGCAATGAGCAGTTCTTC.